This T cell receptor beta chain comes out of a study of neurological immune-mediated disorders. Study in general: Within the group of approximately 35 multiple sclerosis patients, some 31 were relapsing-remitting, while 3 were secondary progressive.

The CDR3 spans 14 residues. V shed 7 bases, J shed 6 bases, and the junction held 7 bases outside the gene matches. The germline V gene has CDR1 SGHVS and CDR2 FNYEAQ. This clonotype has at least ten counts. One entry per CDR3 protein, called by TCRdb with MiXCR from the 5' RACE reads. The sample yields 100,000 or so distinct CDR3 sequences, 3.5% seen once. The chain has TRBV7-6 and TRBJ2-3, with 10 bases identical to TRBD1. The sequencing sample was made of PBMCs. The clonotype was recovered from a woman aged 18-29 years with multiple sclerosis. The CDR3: CASTRQGALDTQYF. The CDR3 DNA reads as TGTGCCAGCACCCGACAGGGGGCTCTGGATACGCAGTATTTT.